One sample yielded the 8 T cell receptor beta chains listed below, sequenced in a study of vaccination and CD4 T cells after COVID-19. Stated treatment: approximately nine-day PBMC culture with coronavirus spike peptide pools or control peptides (ViraFEST assay). With the Oncomine TCR Beta short-read assay, DNA from cultured CD4+ T cells was sequenced. TCRdb ran MiXCR on the PCR reads and lists one entry per CDR3 protein. This table holds about 20,000 distinct CDR3 sequences, 55% found once. These receptors' antigens are unknown. The sequencing input was CD4+ T cells from blood, cultured in vitro. All receptors come from a human donor who had recovered from COVID-19.

There are a few counts of this clonotype. This sequence joins TRBV27 and TRBJ1-1; D unresolved. Trimming took 3 bases from V and 0 from J, leaving 5 bases between them. The CDR3 covers 13 residues. Germline values: CDR1 MNHEY, CDR2 SMNVEV (reference sequence). The CDR3 nucleotides read TGTGCCAGCAGTTTCGACCTGAACACTGAAGCTTTCTTT. Translation gives CASSFDLNTEAFF.

The J gene is TRBJ2-7, the V gene TRBV4-3, with 7 bases identical to TRBD2. J was trimmed by 2 bases and V by 0 bases; bases with no gene match: 7. This CDR3 is built from 16 residues. Germline V CDR1 and CDR2: LGHNA, YSLEER. This CDR3 is CASSQELSGIPYEQYF. The CDR3 coding sequence is TGCGCCAGCAGCCAAGAGCTGAGCGGGATCCCCTACGAGCAGTACTTC.

This clonotype has just a few counts. The chain joins TRBV7-6 to TRBJ2-1; 7 nucleotides line up with TRBD1. Germline V gives CDR1 SGHVS, CDR2 FNYEAQ. J lost 2 bases, V lost 5 bases, and 9 bases had no gene match. The CDR3 consists of 16 residues. The CDR3 reads CASSPQTGLTYNEQFF. As DNA, the CDR3 is TGTGCCAGCAGCCCTCAGACAGGGCTAACCTACAATGAGCAGTTCTTC.

V and J are TRBV15 and TRBJ2-3; 7 positions match TRBD2. The germline V gene has CDR1 LNHNV and CDR2 YYDKDF (reference sequence). V was pared by 0 bases and J by 4 bases, with 13 bases of the junction left unmatched. This CDR3 is 18 amino acids long. The CDR3 loop reads CATSRDLLVAGEADTQYF. The CDR3 nucleotides read TGTGCCACCAGCAGAGATCTGCTGGTTGCGGGAGAGGCAGATACGCAGTATTTT. Looking up the rest from reference TRBV15 and TRBJ2-3 gives the full variable domain: DAMVIQNPRYQVTQFGKPVTLSCSQTLNHNVMYWYQQKSSQAPKLLFHYYDKDFNNEADTPDNFQSRRPNTSFCFLDIRSPGLGDTAMYLCATSRDLLVAGEADTQYFGPGTRLTVL.

This chain links TRBV20-1 with TRBJ2-3; 11 positions match TRBD2. The germline V gene encodes CDR1 DFQATT and CDR2 SNEGSKA (reference sequence). V lost 6 bases to trimming and J lost 3 bases; unmatched junction nucleotides: 5. This CDR3 is 14 amino acids long. CDR3 DNA sequence: TGCAGTGCATTAGCGGGGGGGCTAACAGATACGCAGTATTTT. Protein sequence: CSALAGGLTDTQYF.

This clonotype was counted a few times. This chain uses TRBV6-1 with TRBJ1-5, with TRBD1 as a possible D gene (5 bases). The CDR3 is made up of 13 amino acids. Trimming stripped 5 bases from V and 4 bases from J, with 9 bases between. The germline V gene encodes CDR1 MNHNS and CDR2 SASEGT. The chain's CDR3 is CASSQGGNQPQHF. CDR3 sequence (DNA): TGTGCCAGCAGTCAGGGAGGAAATCAGCCCCAGCATTTT.

This clonotype was seen a few times. This rearrangement joins TRBV7-9 to TRBJ1-2; 10 nucleotides agree with TRBD1. V was pared by 1 base and J by 8 bases, with 7 bases of the junction left unmatched. This CDR3 spans 15 amino acids. The V gene's germline CDR1 is SEHNR and CDR2 FQNEAQ (reference sequence). In DNA form, the CDR3 reads TGTGCCAGCAGCTTAGGAGGGGACAGGGGAGGAGGCTACACCTTC. This codes for CASSLGGDRGGGYTF.

The chain is built from TRBV4-1 and TRBJ1-5, with 7 nucleotides matching TRBD1. V shed 4 bases and J 9 bases; nucleotides not matched to a gene: 9. The germline CDR1 and CDR2 sequences are MGHRA and YSYEKL. This CDR3 is 14 amino acids long. The CDR3 reads CASSPEVRGRPQHF. The CDR3 DNA follows: TGCGCCAGCAGCCCCGAGGTCAGGGGGAGGCCCCAGCATTTT.